This T cell receptor (beta chain) was found in a study of beta chain features in type 1 diabetes. Study background: Patients and healthy donors were similar in age, gender and cell yields.

This CDR3 has 19 amino acids. Trimming took 0 bases from V and 1 from J; bases not matched to a gene: 10. The V gene's germline CDR1 is SGHRS and CDR2 YFSETQ. Expressed TCRB transcripts were sequenced, since all the RNA that had been isolated was reverse transcribed. Measured with immunoSEQ multiplex PCR; TCRdb has only the in-frame clones, and not every one. The table has about 410,000 clones, approximately 14% seen once. This clone turned up a few times. V usage is TRBV5-1 and J usage is TRBJ2-6; 7 nucleotides align to TRBD1. The sequencing sample was made of naive CD4+ T cells from blood. The source is a man between 25 and 39 years old in good health. The CDR3 DNA is TGCGCCAGCAGCTTGGCTACGACAGGGTCGAGTTCTGGGGCCAACGTCCTGACTTTC. This codes for CASSLATTGSSSGANVLTF. Full variable domain (rest looked up from reference TRBV5-1 and TRBJ2-6): KAGVTQTPRYLIKTRGQQVTLSCSPISGHRSVSWYQQTPGQGLQFLFEYFSETQRNKGNFPGRFSGRQFSNSRSEMNVSTLELGDSALYLCASSLATTGSSSGANVLTFGAGSRLTVL.